This is a list of T cell receptor beta chains from one sample in a study of blood T cell repertoires in COVID-19. Only in-frame clones appear in the TCRdb table, and some are missing; sequencing was by immunoSEQ multiplex PCR. The data hold 200,000 to 250,000 clones, with 82% observed a single time. Sequencing input: PBMCs or T cells enriched from blood (not recorded which). The receptors shown here come from a woman aged 60-70 years who had recovered from COVID-19. Each CDR3 is given without its conserved first and last residue. The order of the fields is V gene, CDR3 protein.

v_call: TRBV4-3
cdr3_aa: ASSRSLASGGPTGELF

v_call: TRBV4-3
cdr3_aa: ASSQAEDRAHLYGYT

v_call: TRBV12-3/TRBV12-4
cdr3_aa: ASSAYYEQY

v_call: TRBV18
cdr3_aa: ASSPYDLGGTGSETEAF

v_call: TRBV6-5
cdr3_aa: ASGGLFYEQY

v_call: TRBV15
cdr3_aa: ATSSVLLPPGHDNTIY

v_call: TRBV3-1/TRBV3-2
cdr3_aa: ASSQDLVAGVYEQY

v_call: TRBV6-5
cdr3_aa: ASSYSDTIYGYT

v_call: TRBV11-2
cdr3_aa: ASRLTVDRMNTEAF

v_call: TRBV6-5
cdr3_aa: ASSYSTYSSYEQY

v_call: TRBV19
cdr3_aa: ASSIIGEGVPGANVLT

v_call: TRBV7-2
cdr3_aa: ASSFNRGTGELF

v_call: TRBV6-5
cdr3_aa: ASSYQNRPNYGYT

v_call: TRBV19
cdr3_aa: ASSRGPGELF

v_call: TRBV7-6
cdr3_aa: ASSRLGEQF

v_call: TRBV19
cdr3_aa: ASSVRDRTNEKLF

v_call: TRBV7-2
cdr3_aa: ASSSRQGANIQY

v_call: TRBV5-1
cdr3_aa: ASSLDPSGLGNNEQF

v_call: TRBV7-2
cdr3_aa: ASSPWTGDYGYT

v_call: TRBV5-1
cdr3_aa: ASSPYSGRLQETQY

v_call: TRBV7-9
cdr3_aa: ASSYTGGGASQPQH

v_call: TRBV6-1
cdr3_aa: ASSSNEQF

v_call: TRBV11-2
cdr3_aa: ASTQIWAGELF

v_call: TRBV9
cdr3_aa: ASSPNNPGTGYDGTEAF

v_call: TRBV15
cdr3_aa: ATSRPRQANTGELF

v_call: TRBV5-1
cdr3_aa: ASSPGTALYGYT

v_call: TRBV5-6
cdr3_aa: ASSLRQAGNTIY

v_call: TRBV3-1/TRBV3-2
cdr3_aa: ATEGLTDTQY

v_call: TRBV15
cdr3_aa: ATSLGANVLT

v_call: TRBV7-8
cdr3_aa: ASSQTVSGNTIY

v_call: TRBV18
cdr3_aa: ASSPQPGPSDEQY

v_call: TRBV29-1
cdr3_aa: SGGQALNTEAF

v_call: TRBV5-1
cdr3_aa: ASRGLAGAEDTQY

v_call: TRBV5-1
cdr3_aa: ASSLAAEGSPNYGYT

v_call: TRBV11-1
cdr3_aa: ASRPGLAADTQY

v_call: TRBV2
cdr3_aa: ASSPGGTDTQY

v_call: TRBV7-2
cdr3_aa: ASSSRETYTDTQY

v_call: TRBV4-1
cdr3_aa: ASSLAGGNEQF

v_call: TRBV4-3
cdr3_aa: ASSQGSFRGEAF

v_call: TRBV2
cdr3_aa: ASRDRGATNEKLF

v_call: TRBV19
cdr3_aa: ASSIGLGYEQY

v_call: TRBV5-4
cdr3_aa: ASSLWGQITEAF

v_call: TRBV7-2
cdr3_aa: ASSFDRHTGELF

v_call: TRBV7-9
cdr3_aa: ASSLGWTVEETQY

v_call: TRBV19
cdr3_aa: ASSPAGYEQF

v_call: TRBV7-2
cdr3_aa: ASSPPWGLNTGELF

v_call: TRBV19
cdr3_aa: ASSADRLNTEAF

v_call: TRBV19
cdr3_aa: ASSPPYSGRLDNEQF

v_call: TRBV6-5
cdr3_aa: ASSLLAGGPMNEQF

v_call: TRBV21-1
cdr3_aa: ASSKHRGYTGELF

v_call: TRBV19
cdr3_aa: ASSRRVDTEAF

v_call: TRBV2
cdr3_aa: ASREQGLISSPLH

v_call: TRBV7-9
cdr3_aa: ASSLPGDETKNIQY

v_call: TRBV27
cdr3_aa: ASRGQGGFVYGYT

v_call: TRBV7-3
cdr3_aa: ASSLRCGQGGNTIY